This T cell receptor beta chain came from a study of cytomegalovirus exposure and HLA in healthy donors. Notes on this clone: What it binds is not known.

Regarding the study as a whole: Presence/absence analyses treated sequencing depth as roughly uniform across donors.

Amplification used 60 Vbeta primers and 13 Jbeta primers. Repertoires were generated with immunoSEQ multiplex PCR, while TCRdb's copy carries only in-frame clones and drops some. The sample consists of just over 150,000 clones, approximately 81% of them appearing once. Trimming at V came to 4 bases and at J to 2 bases, leaving 8 bases not matched to a gene. Looked up from germline, CDR1 is MGHRA and CDR2 is YSYEKL. This CDR3 comprises 16 residues. This TCR was recovered from a woman younger than 30 in good health and CMV-seronegative. This chain links TRBV4-1 with TRBJ2-3, with TRBD2 matching 8 bases. Source material: PBMCs. CDR3 in amino acids: CASSPRGGTPTDTQYF. CDR3 nucleotide sequence: TGCGCCAGCAGCCCTCGGGGGGGGACCCCCACAGATACGCAGTATTTT.